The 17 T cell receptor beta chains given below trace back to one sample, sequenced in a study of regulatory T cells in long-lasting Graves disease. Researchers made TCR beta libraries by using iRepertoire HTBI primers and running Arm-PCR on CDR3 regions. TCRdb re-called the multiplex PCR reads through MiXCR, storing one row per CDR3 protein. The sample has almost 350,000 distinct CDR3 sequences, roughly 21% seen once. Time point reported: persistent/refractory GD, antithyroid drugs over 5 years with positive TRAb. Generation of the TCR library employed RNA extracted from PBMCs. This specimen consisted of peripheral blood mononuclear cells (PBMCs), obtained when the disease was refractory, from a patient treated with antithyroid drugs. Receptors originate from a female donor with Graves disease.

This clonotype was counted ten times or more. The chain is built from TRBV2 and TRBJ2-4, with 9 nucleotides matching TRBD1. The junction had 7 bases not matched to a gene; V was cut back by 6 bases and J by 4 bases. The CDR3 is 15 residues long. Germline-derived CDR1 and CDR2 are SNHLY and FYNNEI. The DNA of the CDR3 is TGTGCCAGCAGGGCCAGGACAGGGGAGAAAAACATTCAGTACTTC. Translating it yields CASRARTGEKNIQYF. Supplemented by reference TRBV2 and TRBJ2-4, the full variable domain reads EPEVTQTPSHQVTQMGQEVILRCVPISNHLYFYWYRQILGQKVEFLVSFYNNEISEKSEIFDDQFSVERPDGSNFTLKIRSTKLEDSAMYFCASRARTGEKNIQYFGAGTRLSVL.

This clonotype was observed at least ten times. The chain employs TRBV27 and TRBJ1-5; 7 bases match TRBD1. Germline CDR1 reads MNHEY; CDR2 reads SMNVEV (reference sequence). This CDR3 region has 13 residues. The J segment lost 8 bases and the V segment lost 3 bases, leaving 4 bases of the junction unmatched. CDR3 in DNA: TGTGCCAGCAGTTTGGGACAGTGGGAGCCCCAGCATTTT. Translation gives CASSLGQWEPQHF.

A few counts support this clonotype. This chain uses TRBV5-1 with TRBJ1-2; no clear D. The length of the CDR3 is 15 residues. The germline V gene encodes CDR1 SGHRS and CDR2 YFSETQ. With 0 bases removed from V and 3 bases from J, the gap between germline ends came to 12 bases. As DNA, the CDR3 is TGCGCCAGCAGCTTGGGGCCCGGTAGCGACTATGGCTACACCTTC. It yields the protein CASSLGPGSDYGYTF.

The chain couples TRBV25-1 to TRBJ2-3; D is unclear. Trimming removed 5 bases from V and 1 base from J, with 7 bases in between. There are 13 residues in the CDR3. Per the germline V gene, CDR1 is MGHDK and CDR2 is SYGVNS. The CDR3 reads CASSRFGTDTQYF. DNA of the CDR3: TGTGCCAGCAGTCGGTTCGGCACAGATACGCAGTATTTT.

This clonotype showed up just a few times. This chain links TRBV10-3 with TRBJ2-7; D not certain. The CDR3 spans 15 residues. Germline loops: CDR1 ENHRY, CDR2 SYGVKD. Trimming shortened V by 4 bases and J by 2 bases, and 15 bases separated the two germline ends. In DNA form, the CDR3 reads TGTGCCATCAGTGCGGTAGGGATCGGGCCCTACGAGCAGTACTTC. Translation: CAISAVGIGPYEQYF.

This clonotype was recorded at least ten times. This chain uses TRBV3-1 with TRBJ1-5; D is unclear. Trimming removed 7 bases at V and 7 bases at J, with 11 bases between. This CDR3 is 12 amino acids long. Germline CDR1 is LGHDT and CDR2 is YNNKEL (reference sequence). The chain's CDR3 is CASTSPGQPQHF. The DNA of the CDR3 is TGTGCCAGCACATCACCGGGGCAGCCCCAGCATTTT.

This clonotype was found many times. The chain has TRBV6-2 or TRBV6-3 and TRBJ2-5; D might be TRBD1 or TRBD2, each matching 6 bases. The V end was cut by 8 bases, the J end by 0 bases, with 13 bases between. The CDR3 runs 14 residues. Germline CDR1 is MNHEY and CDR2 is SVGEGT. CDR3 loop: CASCKRGDQETQYF. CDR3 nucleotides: TGTGCCAGCTGTAAGAGGGGGGACCAAGAGACCCAGTACTTC.

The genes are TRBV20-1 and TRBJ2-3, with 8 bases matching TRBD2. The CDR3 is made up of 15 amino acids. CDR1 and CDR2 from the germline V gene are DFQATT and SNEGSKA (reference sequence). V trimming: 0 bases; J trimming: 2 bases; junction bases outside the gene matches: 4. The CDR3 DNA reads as TGCAGTGCTAGAGACTCTAGCGGGCACACAGATACGCAGTATTTT. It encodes CSARDSSGHTDTQYF.

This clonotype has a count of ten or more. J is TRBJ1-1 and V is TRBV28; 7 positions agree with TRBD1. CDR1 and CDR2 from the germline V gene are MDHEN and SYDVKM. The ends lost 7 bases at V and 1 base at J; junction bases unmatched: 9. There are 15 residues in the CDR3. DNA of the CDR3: TGTGCCAGCAATAGACAGGGAACGTGGAACACTGAAGCTTTCTTT. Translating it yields CASNRQGTWNTEAFF.

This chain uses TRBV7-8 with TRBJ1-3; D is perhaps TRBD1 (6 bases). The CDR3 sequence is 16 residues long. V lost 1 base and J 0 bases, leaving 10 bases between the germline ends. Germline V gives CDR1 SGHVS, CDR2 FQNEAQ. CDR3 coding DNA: TGTGCCAGCAGCTTAGTTGGGACAACCTCTGGAAACACCATATATTTT. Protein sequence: CASSLVGTTSGNTIYF.

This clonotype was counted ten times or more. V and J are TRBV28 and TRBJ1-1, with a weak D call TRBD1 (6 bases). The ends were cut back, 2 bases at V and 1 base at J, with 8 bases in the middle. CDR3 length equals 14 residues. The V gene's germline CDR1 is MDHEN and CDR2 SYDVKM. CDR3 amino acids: CASSLPGQNTEAFF. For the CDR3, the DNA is TGTGCCAGCAGTTTACCGGGACAGAACACTGAAGCTTTCTTT.

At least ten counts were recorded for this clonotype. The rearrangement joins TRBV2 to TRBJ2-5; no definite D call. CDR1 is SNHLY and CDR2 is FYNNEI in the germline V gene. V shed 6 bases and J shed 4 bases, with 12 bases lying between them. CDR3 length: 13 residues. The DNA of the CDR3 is TGTGCCAGCAGCCGCAACATCGGAGAGACCCAGTACTTC. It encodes CASSRNIGETQYF.

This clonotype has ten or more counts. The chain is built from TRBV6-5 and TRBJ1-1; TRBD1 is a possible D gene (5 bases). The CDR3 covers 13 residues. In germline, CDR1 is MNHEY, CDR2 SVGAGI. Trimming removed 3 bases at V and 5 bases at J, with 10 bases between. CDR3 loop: CASSYGGGTEAFF. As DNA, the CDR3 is TGTGCCAGCAGTTATGGGGGGGGTACTGAAGCTTTCTTT.

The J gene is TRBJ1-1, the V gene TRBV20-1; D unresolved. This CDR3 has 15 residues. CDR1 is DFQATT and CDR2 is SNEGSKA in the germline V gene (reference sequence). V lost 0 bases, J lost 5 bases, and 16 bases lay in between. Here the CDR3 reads CSARDSEGLGTEAFF. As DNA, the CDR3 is TGCAGTGCTAGAGATTCAGAGGGATTGGGGACTGAAGCTTTCTTT.

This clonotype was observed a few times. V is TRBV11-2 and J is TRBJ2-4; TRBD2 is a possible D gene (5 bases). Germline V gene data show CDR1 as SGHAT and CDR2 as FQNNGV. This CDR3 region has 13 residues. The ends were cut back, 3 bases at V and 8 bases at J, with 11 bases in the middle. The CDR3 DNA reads TGTGCCAGCAGCTTGGCCGGAGGTGACATTCAGTACTTC. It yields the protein CASSLAGGDIQYF.

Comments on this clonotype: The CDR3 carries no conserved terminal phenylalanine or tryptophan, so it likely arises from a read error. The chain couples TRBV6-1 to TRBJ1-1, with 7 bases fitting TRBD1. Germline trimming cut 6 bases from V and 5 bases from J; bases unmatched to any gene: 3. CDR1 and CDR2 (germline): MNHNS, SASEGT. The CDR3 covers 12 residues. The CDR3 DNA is TGTGCCAGCAGCCGACAGGGTACTGAAGCTTTCTCT. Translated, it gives CASSRQGTEAFS.

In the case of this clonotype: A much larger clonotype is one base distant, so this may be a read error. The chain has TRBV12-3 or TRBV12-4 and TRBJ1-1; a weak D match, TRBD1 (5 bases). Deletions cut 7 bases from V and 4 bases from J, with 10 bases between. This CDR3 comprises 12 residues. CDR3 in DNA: TGTGCCAGCAATCCAAGGGGCACTGAAGCTTTCTTT. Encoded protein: CASNPRGTEAFF.